Included here is one T cell receptor beta chain sequence, with context. The data were obtained in a study of blood T cell repertoires in COVID-19. Trimming removed 0 bases at V and 3 bases at J, with 8 bases between. CDR3 size: 14 residues. Per germline, CDR1 LGHDT and CDR2 YNNKEL (reference sequence). Measured with immunoSEQ multiplex PCR; TCRdb has only the in-frame clones, and not every one. The sample gives about 180,000 clones, around 85% of which show up once; around 10% is in the top ten. What was sequenced was peripheral blood. This receptor was obtained from a woman older than 75 with acute or convalescent COVID-19. V is TRBV3-1 (or the pseudogene TRBV3-2) and J is TRBJ2-5, with no clear D. Here the CDR3 reads CASSQDFSEETQYF. In DNA form, the CDR3 reads TGTGCCAGCAGCCAAGATTTTAGTGAAGAGACCCAGTACTTC.